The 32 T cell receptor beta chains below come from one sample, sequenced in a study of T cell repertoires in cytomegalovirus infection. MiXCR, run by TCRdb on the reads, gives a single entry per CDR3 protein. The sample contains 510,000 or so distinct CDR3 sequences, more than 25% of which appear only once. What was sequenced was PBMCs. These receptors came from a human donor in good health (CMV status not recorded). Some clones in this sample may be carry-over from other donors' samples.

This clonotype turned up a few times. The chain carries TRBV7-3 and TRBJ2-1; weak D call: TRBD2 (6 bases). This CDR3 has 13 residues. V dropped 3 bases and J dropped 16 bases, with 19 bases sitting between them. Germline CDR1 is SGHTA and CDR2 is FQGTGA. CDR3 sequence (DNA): TGTGCCAGCAGCTTCGGTGACCGGGACTTAAGATTCTTC. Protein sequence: CASSFGDRDLRFF.

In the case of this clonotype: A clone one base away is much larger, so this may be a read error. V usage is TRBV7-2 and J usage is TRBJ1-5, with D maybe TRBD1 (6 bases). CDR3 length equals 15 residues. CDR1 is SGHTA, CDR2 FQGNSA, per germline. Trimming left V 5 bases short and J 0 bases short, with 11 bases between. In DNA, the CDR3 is TGTGCCAGCAGCGGGACATTTTATAGCAATCAGCCCCAGCATTTT. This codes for CASSGTFYSNQPQHF.

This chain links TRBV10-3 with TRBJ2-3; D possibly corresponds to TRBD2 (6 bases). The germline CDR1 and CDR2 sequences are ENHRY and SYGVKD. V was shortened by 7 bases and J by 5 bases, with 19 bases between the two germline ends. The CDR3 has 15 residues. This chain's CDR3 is CAITLFDWGGDTQYF. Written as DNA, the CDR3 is TGTGCCATCACCCTTTTTGACTGGGGAGGAGATACGCAGTATTTT.

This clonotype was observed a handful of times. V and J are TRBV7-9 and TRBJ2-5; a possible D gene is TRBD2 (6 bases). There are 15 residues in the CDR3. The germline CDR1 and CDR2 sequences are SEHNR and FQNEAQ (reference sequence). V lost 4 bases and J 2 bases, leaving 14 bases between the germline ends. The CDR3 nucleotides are TGTGCCAGCAGCTATACTAGCCGATCGCAAGAGACCCAGTACTTC. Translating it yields CASSYTSRSQETQYF.

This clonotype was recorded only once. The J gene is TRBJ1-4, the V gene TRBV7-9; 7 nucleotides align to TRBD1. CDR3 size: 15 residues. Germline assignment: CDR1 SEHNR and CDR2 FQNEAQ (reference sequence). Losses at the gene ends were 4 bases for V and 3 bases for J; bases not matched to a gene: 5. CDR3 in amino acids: CASSSPTGPNEKLFF. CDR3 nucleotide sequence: TGTGCCAGCAGCTCTCCGACAGGGCCTAATGAAAAACTGTTTTTT.

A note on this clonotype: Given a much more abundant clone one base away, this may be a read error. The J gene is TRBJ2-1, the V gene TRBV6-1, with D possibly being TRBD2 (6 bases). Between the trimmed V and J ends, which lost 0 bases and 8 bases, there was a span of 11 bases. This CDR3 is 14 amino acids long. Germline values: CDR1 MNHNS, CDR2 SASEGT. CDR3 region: CASSEAQSSDEQFF. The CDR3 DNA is TGTGCCAGCAGTGAAGCCCAATCTAGCGATGAGCAGTTCTTC.

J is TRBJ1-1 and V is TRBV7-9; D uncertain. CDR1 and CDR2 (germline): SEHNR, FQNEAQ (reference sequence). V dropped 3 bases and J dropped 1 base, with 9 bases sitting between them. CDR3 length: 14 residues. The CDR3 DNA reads TGTGCCAGCAGCTTGAACTTGGCGAACACTGAAGCTTTCTTT. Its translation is CASSLNLANTEAFF.

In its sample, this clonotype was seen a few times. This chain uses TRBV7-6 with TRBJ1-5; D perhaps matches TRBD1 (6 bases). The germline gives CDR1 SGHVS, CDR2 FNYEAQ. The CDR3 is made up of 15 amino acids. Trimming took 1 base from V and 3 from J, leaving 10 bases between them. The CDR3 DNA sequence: TGTGCCAGCAGCTTAGGGGACATGGTCAATCAGCCCCAGCATTTT. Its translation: CASSLGDMVNQPQHF.

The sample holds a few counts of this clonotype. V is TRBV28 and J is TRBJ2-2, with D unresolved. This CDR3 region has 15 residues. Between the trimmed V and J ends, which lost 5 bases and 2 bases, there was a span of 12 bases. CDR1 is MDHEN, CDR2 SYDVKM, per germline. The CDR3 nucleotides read TGTGCCAGCAGTGTCTCGAGTGTCAACACCGGGGAGCTGTTTTTT. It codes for CASSVSSVNTGELFF.

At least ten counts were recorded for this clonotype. The CDR3 region is CASSQGAVSQVGNTIYF. CDR3 in DNA: TGCGCCAGCAGCCAAGGGGCCGTATCCCAGGTCGGAAACACCATATATTTT. The chain links TRBV4-1 to TRBJ1-3, with unresolved D. Trimming stripped 1 base from V and 4 bases from J, with 17 bases between. The germline V gene has CDR1 MGHRA and CDR2 YSYEKL. The CDR3 is made up of 17 amino acids.

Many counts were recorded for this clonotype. The DNA for the CDR3 is TGTGCCAGCAGCTCAAGGGACATTGTGGAGAGTTCACCCCTCCACTTT. Residues: CASSSRDIVESSPLHF. V usage is TRBV7-2 and J usage is TRBJ1-6; the D gene is possibly TRBD1 (6 bases). V was shortened by 4 bases and J by 9 bases, with 19 bases between the two germline ends. The CDR3 is 16 residues long. Germline CDR1 reads SGHTA; CDR2 reads FQGNSA.

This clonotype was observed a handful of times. The CDR3 region is CASSQEGQTNTGELFF. CDR3 in DNA: TGCGCCAGCAGCCAAGAAGGACAAACGAACACCGGGGAGCTGTTTTTT. The rearrangement links TRBV4-1 to TRBJ2-2, with a weak D call TRBD1 (5 bases). Germline V gene data show CDR1 as MGHRA and CDR2 as YSYEKL. The V gene lost 0 bases and the J gene lost 0 bases, with 8 bases spanning the gap. The CDR3 runs 16 residues.

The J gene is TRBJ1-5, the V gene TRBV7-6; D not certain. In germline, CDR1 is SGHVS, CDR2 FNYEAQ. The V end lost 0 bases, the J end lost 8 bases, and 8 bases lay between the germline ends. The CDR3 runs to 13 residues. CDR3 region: CASSLALTEPQHF. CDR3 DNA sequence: TGTGCCAGCAGCTTAGCGCTTACTGAGCCCCAGCATTTT.

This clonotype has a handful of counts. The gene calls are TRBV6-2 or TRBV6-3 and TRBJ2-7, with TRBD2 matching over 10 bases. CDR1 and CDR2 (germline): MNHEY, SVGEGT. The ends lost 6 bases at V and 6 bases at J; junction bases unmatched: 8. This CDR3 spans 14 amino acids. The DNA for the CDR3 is TGTGCCAGCAGACCTAGCGGGAGTTTCAGCGAGCAGTACGTC. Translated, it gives CASRPSGSFSEQYV.

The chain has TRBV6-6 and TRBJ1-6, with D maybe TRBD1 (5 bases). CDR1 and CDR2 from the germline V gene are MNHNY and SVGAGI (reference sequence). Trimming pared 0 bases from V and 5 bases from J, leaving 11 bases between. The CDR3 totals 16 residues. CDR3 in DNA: TGTGCCAGCAGTTACTCCAAAGCCAGGGATAATTCACCCCTCCACTTT. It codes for CASSYSKARDNSPLHF.

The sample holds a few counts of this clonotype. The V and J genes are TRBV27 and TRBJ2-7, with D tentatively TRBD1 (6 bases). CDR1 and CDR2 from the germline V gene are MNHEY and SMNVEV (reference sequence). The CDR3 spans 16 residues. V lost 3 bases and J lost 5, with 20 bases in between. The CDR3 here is CASSFSIGAGVHEQYF. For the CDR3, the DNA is TGTGCCAGCAGTTTTTCTATTGGTGCAGGGGTTCACGAGCAGTACTTC.

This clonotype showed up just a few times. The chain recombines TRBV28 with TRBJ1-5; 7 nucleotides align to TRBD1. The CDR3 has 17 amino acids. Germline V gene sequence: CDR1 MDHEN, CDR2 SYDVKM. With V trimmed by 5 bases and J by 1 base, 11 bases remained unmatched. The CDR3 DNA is TGTGCCAGCAGTCGTGATGGTAGGGGGCGAAGCAATCAGCCCCAGCATTTT. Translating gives CASSRDGRGRSNQPQHF.

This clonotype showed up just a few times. The CDR3 reads CASSTGSRDTQYF. CDR3 DNA: TGTGCCAGCAGTACCGGGAGTCGGGATACGCAGTATTTT. V gene TRBV12-3 or TRBV12-4 combines with J gene TRBJ2-3; TRBD2 might be the D (6 bases). Trimming removed 5 bases at V and 6 bases at J, with 12 bases between. The CDR3 is 13 amino acids.

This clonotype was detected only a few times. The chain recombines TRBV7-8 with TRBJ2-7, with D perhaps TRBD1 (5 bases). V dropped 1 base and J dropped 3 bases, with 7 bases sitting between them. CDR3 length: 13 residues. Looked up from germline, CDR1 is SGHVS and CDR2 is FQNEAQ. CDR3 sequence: CASSLGQLYEQYV. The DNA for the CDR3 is TGTGCCAGCAGCTTAGGACAGCTCTACGAGCAGTACGTC.

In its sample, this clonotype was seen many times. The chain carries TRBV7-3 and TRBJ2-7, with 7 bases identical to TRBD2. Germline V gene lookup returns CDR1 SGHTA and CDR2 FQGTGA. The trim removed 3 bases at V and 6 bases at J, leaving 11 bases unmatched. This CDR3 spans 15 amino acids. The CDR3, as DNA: TGTGCCAGCAGCTTCCGAGGCGGGAGAAATGGCGAGCAGTACTTC. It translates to CASSFRGGRNGEQYF.

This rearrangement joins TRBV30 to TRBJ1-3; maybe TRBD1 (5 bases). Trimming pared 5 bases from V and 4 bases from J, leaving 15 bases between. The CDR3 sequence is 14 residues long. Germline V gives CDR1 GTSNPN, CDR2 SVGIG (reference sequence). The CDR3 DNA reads TGTGCCTGGCTGGGACCTTCGACAGGAAACACCATATATTTT. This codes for CAWLGPSTGNTIYF.

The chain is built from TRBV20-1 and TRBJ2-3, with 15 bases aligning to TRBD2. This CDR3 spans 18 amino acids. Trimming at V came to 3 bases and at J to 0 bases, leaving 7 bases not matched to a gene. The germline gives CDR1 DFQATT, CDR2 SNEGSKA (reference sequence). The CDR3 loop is CSARTGTSGRKSTDTQYF. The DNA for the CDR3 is TGCAGTGCTAGGACCGGGACTAGCGGGAGGAAAAGCACAGATACGCAGTATTTT.

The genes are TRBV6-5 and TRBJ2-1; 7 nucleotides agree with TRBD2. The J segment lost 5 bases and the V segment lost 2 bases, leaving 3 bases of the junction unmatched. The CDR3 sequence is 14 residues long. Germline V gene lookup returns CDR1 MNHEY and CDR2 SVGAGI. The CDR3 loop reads CASSYGLADNEQFF. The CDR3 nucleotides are TGTGCCAGCAGTTACGGGCTAGCGGACAATGAGCAGTTCTTC.

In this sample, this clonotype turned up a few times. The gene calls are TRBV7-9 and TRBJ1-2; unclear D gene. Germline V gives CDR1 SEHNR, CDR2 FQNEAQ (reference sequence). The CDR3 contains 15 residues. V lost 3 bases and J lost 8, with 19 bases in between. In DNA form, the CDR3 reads TGTGCCAGCAGCTTTCCCTGGCCGTTGGGTCTAGGCTACACCTTC. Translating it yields CASSFPWPLGLGYTF.

The CDR3 reads CASGGWASSYNEQFF. In DNA, the CDR3 is TGTGCCAGCGGCGGGTGGGCGAGCTCCTACAATGAGCAGTTCTTC. This chain joins TRBV2 and TRBJ2-1; perhaps TRBD2 as D (5 bases). Trimming cost V 8 bases and J 0 bases, with 14 bases left between them. This CDR3 is 15 amino acids long. The V gene's germline CDR1 is SNHLY and CDR2 FYNNEI.

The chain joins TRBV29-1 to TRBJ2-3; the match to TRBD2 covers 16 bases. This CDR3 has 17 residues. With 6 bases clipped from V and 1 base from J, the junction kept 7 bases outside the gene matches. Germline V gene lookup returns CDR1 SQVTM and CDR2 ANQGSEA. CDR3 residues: CSVLGTSGRVGTDTQYF. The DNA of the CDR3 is TGCAGCGTCCTAGGGACTAGCGGGAGGGTTGGCACAGATACGCAGTATTTT.

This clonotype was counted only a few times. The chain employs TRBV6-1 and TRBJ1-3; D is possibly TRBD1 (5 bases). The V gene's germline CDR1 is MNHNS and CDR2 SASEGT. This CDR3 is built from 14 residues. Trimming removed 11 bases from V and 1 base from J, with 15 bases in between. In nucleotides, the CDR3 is TGTGCCGCAGCCCCGGACACTTCTGGAAACACCATATATTTT. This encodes CAAAPDTSGNTIYF.

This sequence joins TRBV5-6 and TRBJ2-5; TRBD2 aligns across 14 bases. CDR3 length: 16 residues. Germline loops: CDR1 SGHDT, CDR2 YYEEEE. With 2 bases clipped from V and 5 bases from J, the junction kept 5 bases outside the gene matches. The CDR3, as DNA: TGTGCCAGCAGCTTAACGACTAGCGGGAGGGACGAGACCCAGTACTTC. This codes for CASSLTTSGRDETQYF.

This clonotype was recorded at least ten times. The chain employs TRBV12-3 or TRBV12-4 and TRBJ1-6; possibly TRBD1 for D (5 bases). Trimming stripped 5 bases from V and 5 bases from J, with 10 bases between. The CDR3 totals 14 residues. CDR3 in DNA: TGTGCCAGCAGTAACCGGGACCATAATTCACCCCTCCACTTT. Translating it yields CASSNRDHNSPLHF.

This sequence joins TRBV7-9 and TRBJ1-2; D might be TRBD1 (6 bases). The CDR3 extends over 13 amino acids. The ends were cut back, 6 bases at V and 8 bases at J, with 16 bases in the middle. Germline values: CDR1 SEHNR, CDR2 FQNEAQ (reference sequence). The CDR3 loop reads CASRSDRPPGYTF. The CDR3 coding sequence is TGTGCCAGCAGGTCGGACAGACCACCGGGCTACACCTTC.

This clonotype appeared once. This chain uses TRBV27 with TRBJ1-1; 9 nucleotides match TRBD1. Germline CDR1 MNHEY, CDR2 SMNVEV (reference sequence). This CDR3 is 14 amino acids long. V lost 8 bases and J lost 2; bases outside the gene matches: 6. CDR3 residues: CASADRGANTEAFF. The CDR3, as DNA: TGTGCCAGCGCCGACAGGGGGGCCAACACTGAAGCTTTCTTT.

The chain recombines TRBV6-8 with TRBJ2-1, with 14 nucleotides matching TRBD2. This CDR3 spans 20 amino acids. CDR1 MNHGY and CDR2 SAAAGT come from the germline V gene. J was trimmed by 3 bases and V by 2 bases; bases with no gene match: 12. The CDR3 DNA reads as TGTGCCAGCAGTTACCCAGGGACTAGCGGGAGTATGATACTCTACAATGAGCAGTTCTTC. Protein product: CASSYPGTSGSMILYNEQFF.